This T cell receptor beta chain was captured by sequencing in a study of CD8 T cells in Susac syndrome. This CDR3 spans 15 amino acids. The V and J ends lost 1 base and 1 base respectively, with 9 bases between them. Germline CDR1 is LGHNA and CDR2 is YNFKEQ. The RNA, roughly 0.45 to 1 ug, was put through reverse transcription using random hexamers. Multiplex immunoSEQ PCR targeted 54 Vbeta and 13 Jbeta TCR beta segments. TCRdb itself ran the immunoSEQ multiplex PCR reads through MiXCR, one entry per CDR3 protein. The sample contains a few hundred thousand distinct CDR3 sequences, about 91% of which appear only once. Sequencing of TCR beta covered CD8+ and CD4+ T cells obtained from blood. Treatment-naive patients with stable or active relapsing-remitting disease were the multiple sclerosis controls. While CD8+ and CD4+ T cells were isolated negatively, TEMRA cells were enriched by FACS.

V is TRBV4-2 and J is TRBJ2-3; D gene uncertain. Sequenced input: CD8+ T cells from PBMCs. The source of this sequence is a human donor with multiple sclerosis. This CDR3 is CASSQVMGRTDTQYF. CDR3 DNA: TGTGCCAGCAGCCAAGTCATGGGTCGCACAGATACGCAGTATTTT.